The present T cell receptor (beta chain) was sequenced within a study of CD8 T cells in Susac syndrome. The authors reverse transcribed about 0.5 to 1 ug RNA with random hexamers. immunoSEQ multiplex PCR amplified TCR beta CDR3 across 54 Vbeta, 13 Jbeta. Via MiXCR, TCRdb re-called the immunoSEQ multiplex PCR reads, giving one row per CDR3 protein. In the table there are approximately 150,000 distinct CDR3 sequences, 85% to 95% of which are singletons. TCR beta was sequenced from blood CD8+ and CD4+ T cells. In contrast to the negatively isolated CD8+ and CD4+ T cells, TEMRA cells were FACS-enriched. This sequence was found in a human donor with multiple sclerosis. The sequenced sample consisted of CD4+ T cells from PBMCs.

CDR3 in DNA: TGTGCCAGCAGCGGAATAAGACCGAGGCATGGGGCCAACGTCCTGACTTTC. Translated: CASSGIRPRHGANVLTF. V usage is TRBV6-1 and J usage is TRBJ2-6; D is undetermined. CDR1 and CDR2 from the germline V gene are MNHNS and SASEGT. The CDR3 extends over 17 amino acids. Trimming pared 6 bases from V and 3 bases from J, leaving 18 bases between.